These 26 T cell receptor beta chains were all obtained from the same sample, sequenced in a study of CD8+ T cells in alopecia areata. Investigators isolated RNA and reverse transcribed it into cDNA to act as the sequencing template. Assay: immunoSEQ multiplex PCR; the TCRdb copy retains only in-frame clones and omits some. The table records 100,000 to 150,000 clones, about 47% of them present only once. Sequenced material: CD8+ T cells sorted from blood, taken at week 0. The receptors derive from a human donor with alopecia areata.

CDR3 in DNA: TGTGCCAGCAGCCCCGACGCAGGGGAAGAGACCCAGTACTTC. Translating it yields CASSPDAGEETQYF. The chain recombines TRBV16 with TRBJ2-5; D may be TRBD1 (6 bases). Germline V lookup: CDR1 KGHSY, CDR2 FQNENV. The CDR3 spans 14 residues. Trimming removed 4 bases at V and 3 bases at J, with 12 bases between. The variable domain in full, with the rest retrieved from reference TRBV16 and TRBJ2-5, is GEEVAQTPKHLVRGEGQKAKLYCAPIKGHSYVFWYQQVLKNEFKFLISFQNENVFDETGMPKERFSAKCLPNSPCSLEIQATKLEDSAVYFCASSPDAGEETQYFGPGTRLLVL.

The chain combines TRBV27 with TRBJ1-1, with unresolved D. Trimming took 5 bases from V and 4 from J, leaving 14 bases between them. The germline gives CDR1 MNHEY, CDR2 SMNVEV (reference sequence). The CDR3 spans 14 residues. CDR3 bases: TGTGCCAGCAGTCTGTCAACGGGGTTCACTGAAGCTTTCTTT. Translation gives CASSLSTGFTEAFF.

This rearrangement joins TRBV6-5 to TRBJ1-4, with D maybe TRBD1 (5 bases). The germline V gene has CDR1 MNHEY and CDR2 SVGAGI. The CDR3 has 13 residues. The V end was cut by 6 bases, the J end by 4 bases, with 9 bases between. As DNA, the CDR3 is TGTGCCAGCAGGCGACAGTTTAATGAAAAACTGTTTTTT. This encodes CASRRQFNEKLFF.

This clone was counted a few times. The chain employs TRBV19 and TRBJ1-5; tentatively, D is TRBD1 (5 bases). V lost 9 bases, J lost 6 bases, and 12 bases lay in between. Per the germline V gene, CDR1 is LNHDA and CDR2 is SQIVND (reference sequence). The CDR3 sequence is 12 residues long. The CDR3 nucleotides read TGTGCCAGCAGGGTTCCGGGTCAGCCCCAGCATTTT. It specifies CASRVPGQPQHF. The whole variable domain, filled in from reference TRBV19 and TRBJ1-5, reads DGGITQSPKYLFRKEGQNVTLSCEQNLNHDAMYWYRQDPGQGLRLIYYSQIVNDFQKGDIAEGYSVSREKKESFPLTVTSAQKNPTAFYLCASRVPGQPQHFGDGTRLSIL.

V gene TRBV30 combines with J gene TRBJ2-6; 7 bases align to TRBD1. This CDR3 has 14 amino acids. Germline V CDR1 and CDR2: GTSNPN, SVGIG (reference sequence). The junction had 4 bases not matched to a gene; V was cut back by 6 bases and J by 2 bases. The CDR3 nucleotides read TGTGCCTGTACTCAGGGGGCTGGGGCCAACGTCCTGACTTTC. Its translation: CACTQGAGANVLTF.

The chain joins TRBV30 to TRBJ1-2; D gene unclear. The V end lost 1 base, the J end lost 7 bases, and 16 bases lay between the germline ends. The CDR3 runs 14 residues. Germline values: CDR1 GTSNPN, CDR2 SVGIG (reference sequence). The CDR3 reads CAWSGPGWFGGYTF. The CDR3 DNA follows: TGTGCCTGGAGTGGGCCCGGTTGGTTTGGTGGCTACACCTTC.

The rearrangement joins TRBV27 to TRBJ2-1; 8 bases are a match to TRBD1. The CDR3 length is 11 residues. Germline V gene lookup returns CDR1 MNHEY and CDR2 SMNVEV (reference sequence). V lost 5 bases to trimming and J lost 14 bases; unmatched junction nucleotides: 5. In DNA, the CDR3 is TGTGCCAGCAGTAGAGGACAGGGAAAGTTCTTC. It translates to CASSRGQGKFF.

This clone was seen a handful of times. The chain uses TRBV29-1 and TRBJ1-2, with 7 nucleotides matching TRBD1. Germline CDR1 and CDR2: SQVTM and ANQGSEA. This CDR3 has 14 residues. V lost 5 bases and J lost 7; bases outside the gene matches: 13. The CDR3 sequence is CSVSGKNAGGGYTF. The CDR3 bases are TGCAGCGTTTCTGGAAAGAACGCAGGGGGTGGCTACACCTTC. Drawing the rest from reference TRBV29-1 and TRBJ1-2, the complete variable domain is SAVISQKPSRDICQRGTSLTIQCQVDSQVTMMFWYRQQPGQSLTLIATANQGSEATYESGFVIDKFPISRPNLTFSTLTVSNMSPEDSSIYLCSVSGKNAGGGYTFGSGTRLTVV.

The chain couples TRBV9 to TRBJ2-1; 10 bases are shared with TRBD2. Per germline, CDR1 SGDLS and CDR2 YYNGEE. Unmatched junction bases numbered 10, after V lost 4 bases and J lost 3 bases. This CDR3 comprises 17 residues. The CDR3 loop reads CASSLQRGGIHYNEQFF. In DNA, the CDR3 is TGTGCCAGCAGCCTCCAGCGGGGGGGAATCCACTACAATGAGCAGTTCTTC.

This clone was picked up a small number of times. This chain joins TRBV29-1 and TRBJ2-7; D may match TRBD1 or TRBD2 (6 bases each). Germline CDR1 and CDR2: SQVTM and ANQGSEA. The CDR3 is 13 amino acids. Trimming pared 4 bases from V and 4 bases from J, leaving 14 bases between. CDR3 protein: CSVGGRGVYEQYF. CDR3 DNA: TGCAGCGTTGGGGGAAGGGGGGTGTACGAGCAGTACTTC.

The V gene is TRBV27, the J gene TRBJ1-2; 8 bases are shared with TRBD1. V shed 3 bases, J shed 0 bases, and the junction held 9 bases outside the gene matches. The CDR3 is 17 amino acids. Germline loops: CDR1 MNHEY, CDR2 SMNVEV (reference sequence). CDR3 sequence (DNA): TGTGCCAGCAGTTTTCAACCCGGACAGGGTACTAACTATGGCTACACCTTC. It is translated as CASSFQPGQGTNYGYTF.

There are a few counts of this clone. The V call is TRBV4-1, the J call TRBJ2-1; D gene unclear. Trimming stripped 4 bases from V and 1 base from J, with 8 bases between. Germline V gene lookup returns CDR1 MGHRA and CDR2 YSYEKL. The length of the CDR3 is 14 residues. The CDR3 loop is CASSPRVSYNEQFF. The DNA for the CDR3 is TGCGCCAGCAGCCCCAGAGTGTCCTACAATGAGCAGTTCTTC.

The rearrangement links TRBV29-1 to TRBJ1-1; D is undetermined. Germline CDR1 is SQVTM and CDR2 is ANQGSEA. The germline V and J ends were trimmed by 4 bases and 6 bases, with 18 bases remaining between them. The length of the CDR3 is 14 residues. For the CDR3, the DNA is TGCAGCGTTGTGCCCGATCAGTGGCCCCCTGAAGCTTTCTTT. This codes for CSVVPDQWPPEAFF.

CDR3 loop: CASRELAEPTGELFF. The CDR3 DNA is TGTGCCAGCAGAGAACTAGCGGAGCCCACCGGGGAGCTGTTTTTT. The J gene is TRBJ2-2, the V gene TRBV28; TRBD2 aligns across 8 bases. CDR1 is MDHEN, CDR2 SYDVKM, per germline. J lost 4 bases, V lost 6 bases, and 7 bases had no gene match. This CDR3 is built from 15 residues.

The sample holds a few counts of this clone. The chain has TRBV7-9 and TRBJ2-7; possibly TRBD1 for D (5 bases). Germline V gene lookup returns CDR1 SEHNR and CDR2 FQNEAQ (reference sequence). The length of the CDR3 is 16 residues. Trimming removed 2 bases from V and 3 bases from J, with 17 bases in between. The CDR3 loop reads CASSLSGAEKGYEQYF. The CDR3 nucleotides are TGTGCCAGCAGCTTAAGTGGGGCGGAAAAGGGCTACGAGCAGTACTTC.

The chain links TRBV27 to TRBJ1-5; 7 bases are a match to TRBD1. The CDR3 has 14 residues. The V gene end was trimmed by 1 base and the J gene end by 4 bases; junction bases not matched to a gene: 1. The V gene's germline CDR1 is MNHEY and CDR2 SMNVEV (reference sequence). DNA of the CDR3: TGTGCCAGCAGTTTATTGGGACAGAATCAGCCCCAGCATTTT. It specifies CASSLLGQNQPQHF.

The CDR3 sequence is CASSERRGGADTQYF. The CDR3 region has the DNA TGCGCCAGCAGTGAGAGGCGGGGGGGGGCAGATACGCAGTATTTT. V usage is TRBV10-2 and J usage is TRBJ2-3, with TRBD2 matching 9 bases. The CDR3 extends over 15 amino acids. Trimming cost V 2 bases and J 4 bases; bases outside gene matches: 4. From germline, CDR1 is WSHSY and CDR2 SAAADI.

This clone showed up just once. J is TRBJ1-5 and V is TRBV27; D gene ambiguous. The CDR3 runs 15 residues. Trimming took off 3 bases at V and 0 bases at J, with 9 bases between the two ends. From germline, CDR1 is MNHEY and CDR2 SMNVEV (reference sequence). For the CDR3, the DNA is TGTGCCAGCAGTTTTGGCAGATATAGCAATCAGCCCCAGCATTTT. Translating it yields CASSFGRYSNQPQHF.

This clone was detected only a few times. The V gene is TRBV7-9, the J gene TRBJ1-2, with a tentative D call TRBD1 (5 bases). V dropped 3 bases and J dropped 4 bases, with 9 bases sitting between them. Germline values: CDR1 SEHNR, CDR2 FQNEAQ (reference sequence). CDR3 length equals 13 residues. The CDR3 loop reads CASSLQGGYGYTF. In DNA, the CDR3 is TGTGCCAGCAGCTTGCAGGGCGGCTATGGCTACACCTTC.

CDR3 sequence: CASSPLVSNQPQHF. The CDR3 DNA follows: TGTGCCAGCAGCCCCCTAGTTAGCAATCAGCCCCAGCATTTT. The chain carries TRBV6-1 and TRBJ1-5; D uncertain. The germline gives CDR1 MNHNS, CDR2 SASEGT. This CDR3 region has 14 residues. Trimming took off 6 bases at V and 0 bases at J, with 9 bases between the two ends.

V gene TRBV15 combines with J gene TRBJ1-1; D is possibly TRBD1 (5 bases). In germline, CDR1 is LNHNV, CDR2 YYDKDF (reference sequence). Trimming removed 5 bases at V and 6 bases at J, with 10 bases between. The CDR3 totals 12 residues. The CDR3 loop reads CATSEGHPEAFF. CDR3 in DNA: TGTGCCACCAGCGAGGGGCACCCTGAAGCTTTCTTT.

The chain is built from TRBV6-6 and TRBJ2-1; D remains unclear. Germline loops: CDR1 MNHNY, CDR2 SVGAGI (reference sequence). With 2 bases removed from V and 8 bases from J, the gap between germline ends came to 1 base. CDR3 length: 10 amino acids. CDR3 sequence: CASSYDEQFF. The DNA of the CDR3 is TGTGCCAGCAGTTACGATGAGCAGTTCTTC.

V usage is TRBV9 and J usage is TRBJ2-7, with D unresolved. V was cut by 0 bases and J by 0 bases, with 10 bases left in between. Germline V gene lookup returns CDR1 SGDLS and CDR2 YYNGEE. The CDR3 loop spans 15 amino acids. The CDR3 loop reads CASSVGGTFSYEQYF. The CDR3 bases are TGTGCCAGCAGCGTAGGAGGAACTTTCTCCTACGAGCAGTACTTC.

V and J are TRBV9 and TRBJ2-2, with TRBD1 identical over 7 bases. The CDR3 runs 13 residues. The V gene's germline CDR1 is SGDLS and CDR2 YYNGEE. The ends lost 3 bases at V and 7 bases at J; junction bases unmatched: 3. The CDR3 reads CASSGQGFGELFF. CDR3 DNA sequence: TGTGCCAGCAGCGGACAGGGATTCGGGGAGCTGTTTTTT.

This clone turned up a few times. This chain links TRBV29-1 with TRBJ2-1, with D uncertain. The V end lost 3 bases, the J end lost 0 bases, and 9 bases lay between the germline ends. The CDR3 length is 14 residues. Germline V gene sequence: CDR1 SQVTM, CDR2 ANQGSEA. CDR3 sequence (DNA): TGCAGCGTTGAGGCGGAGAGCTCCTACAATGAGCAGTTCTTC. Its protein product is CSVEAESSYNEQFF.

In this sample, this clone turned up a few times. The gene calls are TRBV9 and TRBJ1-4, with a tentative D call TRBD1 (6 bases). Germline V gene data show CDR1 as SGDLS and CDR2 as YYNGEE. This CDR3 region has 15 residues. V gave up 4 bases and J gave up 8 bases, with 18 bases separating them. DNA for the CDR3: TGTGCCAGCAGCATTACAGGGCGTTCCGGAGAAAAACTGTTTTTT. Its translation: CASSITGRSGEKLFF.